The 2 T cell receptor beta chains below were found in one sample sequenced in a study of cytomegalovirus exposure and HLA in healthy donors. The PCR contained 60 Vbeta and 13 Jbeta primers. Assay: immunoSEQ multiplex PCR; the TCRdb copy retains only in-frame clones and omits some. Among approximately 160,000 clones, about 80% were seen once, and the ten largest hold 6.5% to 8.5%. Sequenced input: PBMCs. The receptors derive from a man aged 25 to 40 in good health and CMV-seropositive.

V gene TRBV11-3 combines with J gene TRBJ2-7; 10 positions match TRBD2. This CDR3 is 14 amino acids long. Germline CDR1 reads SGHNT; CDR2 reads YENEEA. V lost 5 bases and J lost 7; bases outside the gene matches: 8. The CDR3: CASSKLAGTEEQYF. As DNA, the CDR3 is TGTGCCAGCAGCAAACTAGCGGGGACTGAGGAGCAGTACTTC.

This clone came up a few times. The same CDR3 can be traced to other DNA sequences in this sample. V is TRBV6-1 and J is TRBJ1-1, with D possibly matching TRBD1 (5 bases). This CDR3 contains 15 residues. Trimming took off 1 base at V and 5 bases at J, with 14 bases between the two ends. Per germline, CDR1 MNHNS and CDR2 SASEGT. Here the CDR3 reads CASSEELGGGTEAFF. The CDR3 coding sequence is TGTGCCAGCAGTGAAGAATTGGGGGGGGGAACTGAAGCTTTCTTT.